The 14 T cell receptor beta chains listed next were all sequenced from one sample in a study of identical twins. TCRdb analysed the 5' RACE reads with MiXCR anew, one entry per CDR3 protein. Of around 650,000 distinct CDR3 sequences listed, roughly 6.6% are singletons. These data are also associated with another study on yellow fever vaccine responses in identical twins.

Sequencing was performed on PBMCs. These receptors all stem from a woman under 30 in good health.

Worth noting for this clonotype: A much larger clone lies a single base off, so this may be a read error. The rearrangement joins TRBV28 to TRBJ1-5; tentatively, D is TRBD1 (6 bases). Germline V gene lookup returns CDR1 MDHEN and CDR2 SYDVKM. This CDR3 is built from 17 residues. CDR3 sequence: CASSFDPGARSNPPQHF. In nucleotides, the CDR3 is TGTGCCAGCAGTTTTGATCCAGGGGCACGTAGCAATCCGCCCCAGCATTTT.

This chain joins TRBV5-1 and TRBJ1-1, with D perhaps TRBD1 (6 bases). Trimming left V 4 bases short and J 0 bases short, with 13 bases between. This CDR3 is 15 amino acids long. Germline V lookup: CDR1 SGHRS, CDR2 YFSETQ. CDR3 amino acids: CASSGTGFMNTEAFF. CDR3 DNA sequence: TGCGCCAGCAGCGGAACAGGGTTCATGAACACTGAAGCTTTCTTT.

This chain connects TRBV11-2 to TRBJ1-2; D gene unclear. The CDR3 totals 14 residues. V was shortened by 5 bases and J by 6 bases, with 16 bases between the two germline ends. The V gene's germline CDR1 is SGHAT and CDR2 FQNNGV. The CDR3 here is CASSPWLTTDGYTF. Here the CDR3 DNA reads TGTGCCAGCAGCCCGTGGCTGACCACCGATGGCTACACCTTC.

This clonotype was detected many times. This chain links TRBV10-3 with TRBJ2-1, with 10 bases fitting TRBD2. The V and J ends lost 10 bases and 6 bases, in that order; junction bases with no gene match: 6. The germline V gene has CDR1 ENHRY and CDR2 SYGVKD. The length of the CDR3 is 13 residues. The CDR3 region has the DNA TGTGCCACCCTAGCGGGAGAAGGCAATGAGCAGTTCTTC. Translating gives CATLAGEGNEQFF.

This clonotype was counted a few times. J is TRBJ2-2 and V is TRBV29-1; the match to TRBD2 covers 9 bases. From germline, CDR1 is SQVTM and CDR2 ANQGSEA. The CDR3 loop spans 15 amino acids. J lost 6 bases, V lost 1 base, and 6 bases had no gene match. The CDR3 DNA reads as TGCAGCGTTGAAGGGGCTAGCGGGATCCCCGGGGAGCTGTTTTTT. The encoded protein is CSVEGASGIPGELFF.

The table lists this clonotype with a few counts. The rearrangement joins TRBV25-1 to TRBJ2-1; a possible D gene is TRBD2 (7 bases). V was clipped by 1 base and J by 4 bases, with 14 bases between them. Germline lookup yields CDR1 MGHDK and CDR2 SYGVNS. CDR3 length: 16 amino acids. The CDR3 coding sequence is TGTGCCAGCAGTGAATTGGGGGGGCTAGAATACAATGAGCAGTTCTTC. Amino acids: CASSELGGLEYNEQFF.

In its sample, this clonotype was seen a few times. V is TRBV12-3 or TRBV12-4 and J is TRBJ2-7, with 9 bases identical to TRBD2. The CDR3 covers 15 residues. J lost 9 bases, V lost 5 bases, and 14 bases had no gene match. The CDR3 is CASSIGASGIQVQYF. CDR3 in DNA: TGTGCCAGCAGTATCGGTGCTAGCGGGATCCAGGTGCAGTACTTC.

The chain combines TRBV7-9 with TRBJ2-5; 7 bases align to TRBD1. The J segment lost 4 bases and the V segment lost 5 bases, leaving 10 bases of the junction unmatched. This CDR3 is 15 amino acids long. CDR1 is SEHNR, CDR2 FQNEAQ, per germline (reference sequence). Here the CDR3 reads CASSGQTGYRETQYF. In nucleotides, the CDR3 is TGTGCCAGCAGCGGCCAGACAGGGTATCGAGAGACCCAGTACTTC. Based on the CDR3 plus reference TRBV7-9 and TRBJ2-5, the full variable domain is DTGVSQNPRHKITKRGQNVTFRCDPISEHNRLYWYRQTLGQGPEFLTYFQNEAQLEKSRLLSDRFSAERPKGSFSTLEIQRTEQGDSAMYLCASSGQTGYRETQYFGPGTRLLVL.

The V gene is TRBV11-2, the J gene TRBJ2-1; 10 positions match TRBD2. The CDR3 has 20 residues. V was pared by 5 bases and J by 2 bases, with 18 bases of the junction left unmatched. The germline gives CDR1 SGHAT, CDR2 FQNNGV. This chain's CDR3 is CASSPHTPSGSFLTYNEQFF. The DNA for the CDR3 is TGTGCCAGCAGCCCACACACGCCTAGCGGGAGCTTCCTTACCTACAATGAGCAGTTCTTC.

This clonotype was counted ten times or more. The V call is TRBV5-6, the J call TRBJ2-1; D call uncertain. Germline V gene data show CDR1 as SGHDT and CDR2 as YYEEEE. CDR3 size: 13 residues. The ends were cut back, 1 base at V and 9 bases at J, with 11 bases in the middle. The CDR3 nucleotides are TGTGCCAGCAGCTTGCCAGCCCTCTCTGAGCAGTTCTTC. Its protein product is CASSLPALSEQFF.

This chain joins TRBV11-2 and TRBJ2-4; TRBD1 matches at 7 bases. CDR1 is SGHAT and CDR2 is FQNNGV in the germline V gene. J lost 0 bases, V lost 8 bases, and 10 bases had no gene match. This CDR3 has 16 residues. CDR3: CASHAGQGVAKNIQYF. Written as DNA, the CDR3 is TGTGCCAGCCACGCCGGCCAGGGGGTAGCCAAAAACATTCAGTACTTC.

This clonotype has just a few counts. This chain connects TRBV12-3 or TRBV12-4 to TRBJ2-2; TRBD1 might be the D (5 bases). The CDR3 is 13 amino acids. The V end lost 1 base, the J end lost 10 bases, and 10 bases lay between the germline ends. The CDR3 region is CASSLGQGLELFF. CDR3 coding DNA: TGTGCCAGCAGTTTAGGGCAGGGCTTGGAGCTGTTTTTT.

This sequence joins TRBV10-1 and TRBJ1-6; D perhaps matches TRBD1 (6 bases). The CDR3 length is 13 residues. V was cut by 6 bases and J by 11 bases, with 14 bases left in between. Germline V gene sequence: CDR1 WNHNN, CDR2 SYGVQD (reference sequence). The CDR3 spells CASRMDSTTPLHF. CDR3 coding DNA: TGCGCCAGCAGGATGGACAGTACCACACCCCTCCACTTT.

This clonotype showed up just a few times. This sequence joins TRBV29-1 and TRBJ1-1, with 7 positions matching TRBD1. V lost 7 bases and J lost 1; bases outside the gene matches: 9. The CDR3 spans 14 residues. Germline V gene lookup returns CDR1 SQVTM and CDR2 ANQGSEA. DNA for the CDR3: TGCAGCGAGAAAATGGACAGGCCGAACACTGAAGCTTTCTTT. Residues: CSEKMDRPNTEAFF.